This T cell receptor beta chain stems from a study of T cells in localized non-small cell lung cancer. V was pared by 5 bases and J by 1 base, with 20 bases between. This CDR3 region has 17 residues. CDR1 and CDR2 from the germline V gene are SGHAT and FQNNGV. Only in-frame clones appear in the TCRdb table, and some are missing; sequencing was by immunoSEQ multiplex PCR. Of over 25,000 clones detected, 90% appear once; the ten largest clones hold approximately 1.1%. The chain employs TRBV11-2 and TRBJ1-1; D possibly corresponds to TRBD1 (6 bases). This receptor was obtained from a woman aged 40-75 years with stage I lung adenocarcinoma. The starting material was peripheral blood, obtained before any cancer treatment. This CDR3 is CASSQGTGDGKNTEAFF. CDR3 DNA: TGTGCCAGCAGCCAGGGGACCGGAGATGGGAAGAACACTGAAGCTTTCTTT.